Below, 19 T cell receptor beta chains from the same sample are listed, as sequenced in a study of blood T cell repertoires in COVID-19. The repertoire was sequenced with immunoSEQ multiplex PCR; TCRdb's copy has only in-frame clones and lacks some. In the table there are fewer than 300,000 clones, roughly 90% of which are singletons. The sample was PBMCs or T cells enriched from blood (not recorded which). The origin of the receptors is a middle-aged man who had recovered from COVID-19.

The chain links TRBV12-5 to TRBJ1-2; 7 nucleotides line up with TRBD1. The CDR3 is made up of 15 amino acids. The germline gives CDR1 LGHNT, CDR2 FRNRAP. Trimming cost V 3 bases and J 5 bases; bases outside gene matches: 9. DNA of the CDR3: TGTGCTAGTGGTTTCTCCTCGACAGGGAGATATGGCTACACCTTC. Amino acid sequence: CASGFSSTGRYGYTF. The complete variable domain, with remaining parts taken from reference TRBV12-5 and TRBJ1-2, reads DARVTQTPRHKVTEMGQEVTMRCQPILGHNTVFWYRQTMMQGLELLAYFRNRAPLDDSGMPKDRFSAEMPDATLATLKIQPSEPRDSAVYFCASGFSSTGRYGYTFGSGTRLTVV.

Here the CDR3 reads CASSSDSHFHF. CDR3 nucleotides: TGTGCCAGCAGCTCTGACAGCCACTTCCACTTT. This chain links TRBV28 with TRBJ1-6, with D perhaps matching TRBD1 (5 bases). CDR3 size: 11 residues. Germline V CDR1 and CDR2: MDHEN, SYDVKM. Deletions cut 6 bases from V and 17 bases from J, with 14 bases between.

The chain uses TRBV2 and TRBJ2-6; no firm D call. The germline V gene has CDR1 SNHLY and CDR2 FYNNEI. This CDR3 is built from 14 residues. V dropped 10 bases and J dropped 0 bases, with 10 bases sitting between them. The CDR3 here is CATRLLSGANVLTF. Written as DNA, the CDR3 is TGTGCCACCCGACTTCTCTCTGGGGCCAACGTCCTGACTTTC.

J is TRBJ1-1 and V is TRBV4-1, with D tentatively TRBD1 (6 bases). V lost 1 base and J 5 bases, leaving 8 bases between the germline ends. Germline V lookup: CDR1 MGHRA, CDR2 YSYEKL. The CDR3 is made up of 13 amino acids. In DNA form, the CDR3 reads TGCGCCAGCAGCCAAGTTCAGGGGACTGAAGCTTTCTTT. Protein: CASSQVQGTEAFF.

As concerns this clone: The same CDR3 arises from other DNA sequences in this sample as well. The V and J genes are TRBV28 and TRBJ2-5; no reliable D call. CDR3 length equals 12 residues. Trimming removed 4 bases at V and 4 bases at J, with 7 bases between. CDR1 MDHEN and CDR2 SYDVKM come from the germline V gene. CDR3 sequence reads: CASSSPLETQYF. The DNA for the CDR3 is TGTGCCAGCAGTTCCCCTCTAGAGACCCAGTACTTC.

The chain is built from TRBV7-2 and TRBJ2-7, with a weak D call TRBD2 (5 bases). Germline V gene lookup returns CDR1 SGHTA and CDR2 FQGNSA. CDR3 length: 13 residues. Trimming removed 9 bases from V and 7 bases from J, with 19 bases in between. CDR3 DNA sequence: TGTGCCAGTGGTTTGTCGTCGGGAAAAGAGCAGTACTTC. It specifies CASGLSSGKEQYF.

V gene TRBV28 combines with J gene TRBJ1-2, with 7 positions matching TRBD1. The ends lost 3 bases at V and 9 bases at J; junction bases unmatched: 19. This CDR3 contains 17 residues. Germline CDR1 reads MDHEN; CDR2 reads SYDVKM. In nucleotides, the CDR3 is TGTGCCAGCAGTTTTACTGGGACAGATGCTCTATGGCGGAGCTACACCTTC. Translating it yields CASSFTGTDALWRSYTF.

This rearrangement joins TRBV15 to TRBJ2-5, with 7 bases fitting TRBD1. Germline CDR1 is LNHNV and CDR2 is YYDKDF (reference sequence). Trimming at V came to 0 bases and at J to 5 bases, leaving 6 bases not matched to a gene. This CDR3 contains 15 residues. The CDR3 protein is CATSRDIGGGETQYF. The CDR3 coding sequence is TGTGCCACCAGCAGAGATATAGGGGGCGGGGAGACCCAGTACTTC.

J is TRBJ2-7 and V is TRBV19; maybe TRBD2 (6 bases). Germline CDR1 reads LNHDA; CDR2 reads SQIVND (reference sequence). Trimming pared 4 bases from V and 0 bases from J, leaving 10 bases between. This CDR3 contains 14 residues. The DNA of the CDR3 is TGTGCCAGTAGTAACGGGGGTCTCTCCTACGAGCAGTACTTC. Residues: CASSNGGLSYEQYF.

The chain uses TRBV5-1 and TRBJ1-2, with D perhaps TRBD1 (5 bases). CDR1 and CDR2 (germline): SGHRS, YFSETQ. There are 16 residues in the CDR3. Trimming shortened V by 6 bases and J by 0 bases, and 18 bases separated the two germline ends. CDR3 in amino acids: CASTLDSTRSNYGYTF. DNA of the CDR3: TGCGCCAGCACCCTAGACAGCACACGTTCTAACTATGGCTACACCTTC.

The rearrangement joins TRBV6-4 to TRBJ2-7, with 8 bases matching TRBD2. Per the germline V gene, CDR1 is MRHNA and CDR2 is SNTAGT. This CDR3 spans 15 amino acids. The junction had 11 bases not matched to a gene; V was cut back by 4 bases and J by 6 bases. The CDR3 region is CASSGEAGAGGEQYF. The CDR3 DNA reads as TGTGCCAGCAGTGGAGAAGCGGGGGCGGGAGGCGAGCAGTACTTC.

The rearrangement joins TRBV11-2 to TRBJ2-1; maybe TRBD2 (5 bases). The ends were cut back, 1 base at V and 10 bases at J, with 11 bases in the middle. Germline V gives CDR1 SGHAT, CDR2 FQNNGV. This CDR3 comprises 13 residues. CDR3 in amino acids: CASSLAGLQEQFF. The CDR3 bases are TGTGCCAGCAGCTTAGCGGGATTACAGGAGCAGTTCTTC.

The J gene is TRBJ1-5, the V gene TRBV7-3, with a possible D match to TRBD1 (5 bases). The ends were cut back, 5 bases at V and 4 bases at J, with 9 bases in the middle. CDR3 length: 13 amino acids. The V gene's germline CDR1 is SGHTA and CDR2 FQGTGA. CDR3 DNA sequence: TGTGCCAGCAGCCTCGACAGAAATCAGCCCCAGCATTTT. It yields the protein CASSLDRNQPQHF.

This chain links TRBV27 with TRBJ2-4, with D possibly being TRBD1 (6 bases). The CDR3 is 17 residues long. Germline V lookup: CDR1 MNHEY, CDR2 SMNVEV (reference sequence). V was shortened by 3 bases and J by 6 bases, with 21 bases between the two germline ends. Here the CDR3 reads CASSFRGQGSLINIQYF. CDR3 in DNA: TGTGCCAGCAGTTTTCGTGGGCAGGGGAGTTTGATAAACATTCAGTACTTC.

A single count supports this clone. The genes are TRBV11-1 and TRBJ2-2; 7 positions agree with TRBD1. Germline loops: CDR1 SGHAT, CDR2 FQDESV (reference sequence). The CDR3 is 15 amino acids. The V and J ends lost 6 bases and 2 bases, in that order; junction bases with no gene match: 6. In nucleotides, the CDR3 is TGTGCCAGCAGGAGGGGGCAAAGAAACACCGGGGAGCTGTTTTTT. Its protein is CASRRGQRNTGELFF.

This chain joins TRBV4-3 and TRBJ2-1, with 8 bases that match TRBD2. The V and J ends lost 5 bases and 4 bases, in that order; junction bases with no gene match: 10. This CDR3 has 16 residues. The germline gives CDR1 LGHNA, CDR2 YSLEER. The DNA of the CDR3 is TGCGCCAGCAGCTCCCCCTGGCGGGAGGCGTACAATGAGCAGTTCTTC. Translated: CASSSPWREAYNEQFF.

The V call is TRBV5-8, the J call TRBJ1-4; D unresolved. V was shortened by 0 bases and J by 5 bases, with 8 bases between the two germline ends. CDR1 SGHTS and CDR2 YDEGEE come from the germline V gene. The CDR3 runs to 14 residues. CDR3 nucleotide sequence: TGTGCCAGCAGCTTGGGAGGGATGAATGAAAAACTGTTTTTT. It codes for CASSLGGMNEKLFF. Together with reference TRBV5-8 and TRBJ1-4, the CDR3 gives the full variable domain: EAGVTQSPTHLIKTRGQQATLRCSPISGHTSVYWYQQALGLGLQFLLWYDEGEERNRGNFPPRFSGRQFPNYSSELNVNALELEDSALYLCASSLGGMNEKLFFGSGTQLSVL.

The J gene is TRBJ2-6, the V gene TRBV7-3; 7 nucleotides line up with TRBD2. J gave up 3 bases and V 5 bases, and 4 bases lay outside the gene matches. The CDR3 is 15 amino acids. Germline CDR1 SGHTA, CDR2 FQGTGA. The CDR3 region is CASSPGGIGANVLTF. As DNA, the CDR3 is TGTGCCAGCAGCCCCGGGGGGATTGGGGCCAACGTCCTGACTTTC.

The rearrangement links TRBV19 to TRBJ2-5, with D perhaps TRBD1 (5 bases). The V gene lost 3 bases and the J gene lost 5 bases, with 13 bases spanning the gap. The CDR3 totals 14 residues. The V gene's germline CDR1 is LNHDA and CDR2 SQIVND (reference sequence). The CDR3 nucleotides read TGTGCCAGTAGTATTGGCAGGGCCAGTGAGACCCAGTACTTC. This sequence encodes CASSIGRASETQYF.